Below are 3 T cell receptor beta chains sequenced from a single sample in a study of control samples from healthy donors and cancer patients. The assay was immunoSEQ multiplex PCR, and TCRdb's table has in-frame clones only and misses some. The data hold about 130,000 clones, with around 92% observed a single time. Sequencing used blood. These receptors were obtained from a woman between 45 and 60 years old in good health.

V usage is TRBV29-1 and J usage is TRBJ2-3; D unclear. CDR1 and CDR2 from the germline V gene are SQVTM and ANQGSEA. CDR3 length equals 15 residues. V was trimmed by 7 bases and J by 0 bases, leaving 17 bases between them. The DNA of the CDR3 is TGCAGCGCGACTTACGGGTCTACTAGCACAGATACGCAGTATTTT. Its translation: CSATYGSTSTDTQYF.

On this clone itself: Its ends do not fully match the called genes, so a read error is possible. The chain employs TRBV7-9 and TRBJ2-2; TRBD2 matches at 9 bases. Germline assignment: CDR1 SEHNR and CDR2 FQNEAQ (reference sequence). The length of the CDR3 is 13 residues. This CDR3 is CASSLAGTGELFF. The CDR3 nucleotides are TGTGCCAGCAGCCTAGCGGGAACCGGGGAGCTGTTTTTT.

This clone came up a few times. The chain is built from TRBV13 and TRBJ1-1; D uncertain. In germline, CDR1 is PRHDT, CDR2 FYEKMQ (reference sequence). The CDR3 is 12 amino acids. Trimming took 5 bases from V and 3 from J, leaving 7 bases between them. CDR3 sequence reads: CASSPEYTEAFF. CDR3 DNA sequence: TGTGCCAGCAGCCCCGAGTACACTGAAGCTTTCTTT.